Sequencing of this TCR beta chain was carried out in a study of blood T cell repertoires in COVID-19. This clone was picked up a small number of times. Per the authors' pipeline: The assay estimated nucleated cells by amplifying reference gene primers. Sequenced by immunoSEQ multiplex PCR; TCRdb stores in-frame clones only, minus some. V and J calls and clone size are given by that table; D and trimming were obtained from the DNA. Of approximately 130,000 clones in the sample, around three quarters were seen once. Germline CDR1 is SGHNT and CDR2 is YENEEA. The CDR3 extends over 16 amino acids. With V trimmed by 4 bases and J by 2 bases, 7 bases remained unmatched.

The receptor was derived from a human donor in a cohort sampled during active COVID-19. Specimen: peripheral blood. The rearrangement links TRBV11-3 to TRBJ2-1, with 8 bases lining up with TRBD1. The CDR3 DNA reads as TGTGCCAGCAGCTGCCTCCGGACAGGGCCCTACAATGAGCAGTTCTTC. Its translation: CASSCLRTGPYNEQFF.